Presented here are 16 T cell receptor beta chains from one specimen sequenced in a study of post-analysis software for immune sequencing data. Sequencing libraries made from TCR beta cDNA carried unique molecular identifiers. In TCRdb, the PCR reads were re-called with MiXCR into one record per CDR3 protein. The sample includes 650,000 to 850,000 distinct CDR3 sequences, around 46% of them seen just once. Their antigen targets remain unknown. Study-wide results and limits: In patients, five TRBV segments were more frequent than in controls, with TRBV5-6, TRBV5-1 and TRBV20-1 among them.

Sequenced sample: blood. The receptors originated from a girl between 5 and 17 years old with multiple sclerosis.

The chain uses TRBV10-3 and TRBJ2-5; D is perhaps TRBD1 (5 bases). Trimming cost V 5 bases and J 1 base, with 11 bases left between them. The CDR3 is 14 residues long. CDR1 is ENHRY, CDR2 SYGVKD, per germline. The CDR3 sequence is CAISLDSAQETQYF. The CDR3 DNA sequence: TGTGCCATCAGTTTAGACAGCGCCCAAGAGACCCAGTACTTC.

This sequence joins TRBV5-1 and TRBJ2-1; 9 nucleotides match TRBD2. CDR1 SGHRS and CDR2 YFSETQ come from the germline V gene. Trimming removed 4 bases from V and 7 bases from J; junction bases left unmatched: 15. This CDR3 spans 17 amino acids. The CDR3 here is CASSAGVGGGRGNEQFF. The CDR3 coding sequence is TGCGCCAGCAGCGCCGGAGTTGGGGGCGGGAGGGGTAATGAGCAGTTCTTC.

At least ten counts were recorded for this clonotype. The chain joins TRBV12-3 or TRBV12-4 to TRBJ1-1; TRBD1 is a possible D gene (5 bases). The CDR3 loop spans 13 amino acids. V gave up 5 bases and J gave up 4 bases, with 11 bases separating them. The CDR3 DNA reads TGTGCCAGCAGTCTCGTGGGGGGCACTGAAGCTTTCTTT. Translated, it gives CASSLVGGTEAFF.

The chain couples TRBV7-3 to TRBJ2-3; possibly TRBD2 for D (7 bases). Trimming removed 8 bases at V and 5 bases at J, with 14 bases between. The CDR3 length is 13 residues. The germline CDR1 and CDR2 sequences are SGHTA and FQGTGA. CDR3 sequence reads: CASVGGRGDTQYF. CDR3 DNA: TGTGCCAGCGTGGGGGGGCGAGGAGATACGCAGTATTTT.

The chain has TRBV6-1 and TRBJ1-6; no firm D call. With 9 bases removed from V and 0 bases from J, the gap between germline ends came to 21 bases. Germline V lookup: CDR1 MNHNS, CDR2 SASEGT. The CDR3 spans 18 residues. The CDR3 DNA reads as TGTGCCAGTAGAAAAGAGGGCGAAACAAGCTCCTATAATTCACCCCTCCACTTT. Its translation is CASRKEGETSSYNSPLHF.

The rearrangement joins TRBV13 to TRBJ2-4; 11 nucleotides agree with TRBD2. This CDR3 has 19 amino acids. Germline-derived CDR1 and CDR2 are PRHDT and FYEKMQ (reference sequence). V lost 2 bases, J lost 6 bases, and 15 bases stayed unmatched. CDR3 protein: CASSLIVGGTSGVRNIQYF. CDR3 coding DNA: TGTGCCAGCAGCTTAATCGTGGGCGGGACTAGCGGCGTGAGAAACATTCAGTACTTC.

The chain joins TRBV3-1 to TRBJ2-1; 7 bases line up with TRBD1. This CDR3 spans 13 amino acids. The germline CDR1 and CDR2 sequences are LGHDT and YNNKEL (reference sequence). Losses at the gene ends were 0 bases for V and 13 bases for J; bases not matched to a gene: 6. The CDR3 region is CASSQDQGVLQFF. The CDR3 coding sequence is TGTGCCAGCAGCCAAGACCAGGGGGTACTTCAGTTCTTC.

This clonotype was recorded a few times. The chain combines TRBV20-1 with TRBJ1-5, with D possibly matching TRBD1 (5 bases). CDR1 is DFQATT and CDR2 is SNEGSKA in the germline V gene (reference sequence). This CDR3 region has 15 residues. Trimming took 0 bases from V and 3 from J, leaving 12 bases between them. Here the CDR3 reads CSARDRQGVNQPQHF. CDR3 in DNA: TGCAGTGCTAGAGATAGGCAGGGCGTCAATCAGCCCCAGCATTTT.

This clonotype came up a few times. The chain joins TRBV6-5 to TRBJ2-7; D may correspond to TRBD1 or TRBD2 (5 bases each). Germline V gene sequence: CDR1 MNHEY, CDR2 SVGAGI. V was trimmed by 6 bases and J by 4 bases, leaving 16 bases between them. The CDR3 has 14 amino acids. The CDR3: CASRVGPMAYEQYF. The CDR3, as DNA: TGTGCCAGCAGGGTGGGACCGATGGCTTACGAGCAGTACTTC.

DNA for the CDR3: TGTGCCAGCAGTCCACACAGGGGGACACGGCAGTACTTC. Translated: CASSPHRGTRQYF. The chain recombines TRBV27 with TRBJ2-7; TRBD1 matches 8 bases. Germline V gene lookup returns CDR1 MNHEY and CDR2 SMNVEV (reference sequence). V was clipped by 5 bases and J by 9 bases; unmatched bases: 9. This CDR3 has 13 residues.

This chain uses TRBV20-1 with TRBJ2-7; D is unclear. Germline loops: CDR1 DFQATT, CDR2 SNEGSKA (reference sequence). V lost 4 bases to trimming and J lost 2 bases, with 12 bases between them. This CDR3 contains 13 residues. CDR3 region: CSAKLFAAYEQYF. The CDR3 bases are TGCAGTGCTAAACTATTTGCGGCCTACGAGCAGTACTTC.

A note on this clonotype: The germline gene is not matched at one end of the junction; a read error may be the cause. The V and J genes are TRBV6-6 and TRBJ1-1, with D tentatively TRBD1 (5 bases). The CDR3 runs to 12 residues. Germline V CDR1 and CDR2: MNHNY, SVGAGI (reference sequence). In nucleotides, the CDR3 is TGTGTCAGCAGTTACTCGGGACTTGAAGCTTTCTTT. This gives the protein CVSSYSGLEAFF.

This rearrangement joins TRBV6-1 to TRBJ1-2; tentative D call: TRBD1 (6 bases). The CDR3 runs to 15 residues. V was trimmed by 1 base and J by 4 bases, leaving 13 bases between them. Germline V gene lookup returns CDR1 MNHNS and CDR2 SASEGT. CDR3 sequence reads: CASSEEGHVAYGYTF. In DNA form, the CDR3 reads TGTGCCAGCAGTGAAGAGGGACATGTCGCCTATGGCTACACCTTC.

This chain uses TRBV7-2 with TRBJ2-3; D might be TRBD1 or TRBD2, each matching 5 bases. The V end was cut by 3 bases, the J end by 2 bases, with 15 bases between. The CDR3 length is 16 residues. Germline V gene sequence: CDR1 SGHTA, CDR2 FQGNSA. CDR3: CASSFPDRGYTDTQYF. The CDR3 DNA is TGTGCCAGCAGCTTCCCAGACCGGGGCTACACAGATACGCAGTATTTT.

This rearrangement joins TRBV9 to TRBJ2-5; 10 nucleotides line up with TRBD2. Looked up from germline, CDR1 is SGDLS and CDR2 is YYNGEE. This CDR3 is built from 15 residues. With 3 bases clipped from V and 4 bases from J, the junction kept 6 bases outside the gene matches. CDR3 coding DNA: TGTGCCAGCAGCGCCGGACTAGCGGTCCCAGAGACCCAGTACTTC. Its protein product is CASSAGLAVPETQYF.

This clonotype was counted only a few times. J is TRBJ1-1 and V is TRBV6-5, with D possibly TRBD1 on 6 matching bases. Per germline, CDR1 MNHEY and CDR2 SVGAGI. CDR3 length: 14 amino acids. The V end was cut by 2 bases, the J end by 8 bases, with 15 bases between. CDR3 in DNA: TGTGCCAGCAGTTACGACAGGCTCGGGGGAGAAGCTTTCTTT. Translated, it gives CASSYDRLGGEAFF.